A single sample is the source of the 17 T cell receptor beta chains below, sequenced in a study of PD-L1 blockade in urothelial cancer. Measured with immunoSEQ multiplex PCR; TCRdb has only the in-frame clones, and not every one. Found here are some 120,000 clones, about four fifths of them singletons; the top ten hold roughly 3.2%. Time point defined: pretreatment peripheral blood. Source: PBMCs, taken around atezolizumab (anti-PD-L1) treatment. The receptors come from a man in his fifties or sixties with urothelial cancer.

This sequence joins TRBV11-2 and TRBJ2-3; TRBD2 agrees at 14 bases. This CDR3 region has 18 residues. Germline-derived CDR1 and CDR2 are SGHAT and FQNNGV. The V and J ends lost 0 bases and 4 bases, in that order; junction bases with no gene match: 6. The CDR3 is CASSLDLGTSGSADTQYF. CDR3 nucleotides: TGTGCCAGCAGCTTAGATCTGGGGACTAGCGGGAGTGCAGATACGCAGTATTTT.

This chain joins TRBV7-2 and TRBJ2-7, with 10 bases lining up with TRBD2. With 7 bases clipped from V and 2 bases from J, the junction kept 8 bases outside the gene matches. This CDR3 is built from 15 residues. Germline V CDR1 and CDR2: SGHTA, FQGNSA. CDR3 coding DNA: TGTGCCAGCATCAAGTCAGCGGGAGGGCCCTACGAGCAGTACTTC. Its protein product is CASIKSAGGPYEQYF. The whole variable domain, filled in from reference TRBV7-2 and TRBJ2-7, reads GAGVSQSPSNKVTEKGKDVELRCDPISGHTALYWYRQSLGQGLEFLIYFQGNSAPDKSGLPSDRFSAERTGGSVSTLTIQRTQQEDSAVYLCASIKSAGGPYEQYFGPGTRLTVT.

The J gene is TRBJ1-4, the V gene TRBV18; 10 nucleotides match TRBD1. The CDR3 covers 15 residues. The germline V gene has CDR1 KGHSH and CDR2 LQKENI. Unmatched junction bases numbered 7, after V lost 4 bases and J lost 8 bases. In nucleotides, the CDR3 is TGTGCCAGCTCACGGACGGGACAGGGGTACGAAAAACTGTTTTTT. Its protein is CASSRTGQGYEKLFF.

The CDR3 DNA sequence: TGTGCCAGCAGCCAGCGGGACAGGGGGTATGGCTACACCTTC. Translation: CASSQRDRGYGYTF. V gene TRBV5-4 combines with J gene TRBJ1-2; TRBD1 agrees at 11 bases. Looked up from germline, CDR1 is SGHNT and CDR2 is YYREEE (reference sequence). This CDR3 is built from 14 residues. Trimming at V came to 4 bases and at J to 5 bases, leaving 4 bases not matched to a gene.

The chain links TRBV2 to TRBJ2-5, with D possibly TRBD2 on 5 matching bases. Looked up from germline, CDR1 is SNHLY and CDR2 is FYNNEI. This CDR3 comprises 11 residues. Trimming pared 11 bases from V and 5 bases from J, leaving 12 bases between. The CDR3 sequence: CAARGQETQYF. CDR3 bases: TGTGCCGCCCGGGGTCAGGAGACCCAGTACTTC.

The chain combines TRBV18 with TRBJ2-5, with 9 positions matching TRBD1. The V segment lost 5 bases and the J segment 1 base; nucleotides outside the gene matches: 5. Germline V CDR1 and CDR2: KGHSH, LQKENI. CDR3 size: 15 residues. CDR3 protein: CASSVGQGGQETQYF. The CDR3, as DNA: TGTGCCAGCTCAGTGGGACAGGGTGGCCAAGAGACCCAGTACTTC.

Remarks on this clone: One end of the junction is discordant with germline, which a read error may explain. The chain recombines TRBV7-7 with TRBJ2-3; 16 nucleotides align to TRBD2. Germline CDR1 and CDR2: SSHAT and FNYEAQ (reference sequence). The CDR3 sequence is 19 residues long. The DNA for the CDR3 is TGTGCTAGCAGCTTTGGTCCGGGACTAGCGGGAGGGAGCACAGATACGCAGTATTTT. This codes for CASSFGPGLAGGSTDTQYF.

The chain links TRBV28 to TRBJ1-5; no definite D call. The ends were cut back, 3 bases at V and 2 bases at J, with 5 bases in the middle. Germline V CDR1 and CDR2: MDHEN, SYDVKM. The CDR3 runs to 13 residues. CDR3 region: CASSFTGNQPQHF. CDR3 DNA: TGTGCCAGCAGTTTTACGGGCAATCAGCCCCAGCATTTT.

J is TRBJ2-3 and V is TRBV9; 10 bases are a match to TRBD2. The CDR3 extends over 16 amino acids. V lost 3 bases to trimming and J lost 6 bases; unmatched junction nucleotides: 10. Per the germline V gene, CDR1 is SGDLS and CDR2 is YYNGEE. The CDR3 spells CASSAPGLAVGDTQYF. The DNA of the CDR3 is TGTGCCAGCAGCGCCCCCGGACTAGCGGTGGGGGATACGCAGTATTTT. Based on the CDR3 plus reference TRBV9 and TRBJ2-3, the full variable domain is DSGVTQTPKHLITATGQRVTLRCSPRSGDLSVYWYQQSLDQGLQFLIQYYNGEERAKGNILERFSAQQFPDLHSELNLSSLELGDSALYFCASSAPGLAVGDTQYFGPGTRLTVL.

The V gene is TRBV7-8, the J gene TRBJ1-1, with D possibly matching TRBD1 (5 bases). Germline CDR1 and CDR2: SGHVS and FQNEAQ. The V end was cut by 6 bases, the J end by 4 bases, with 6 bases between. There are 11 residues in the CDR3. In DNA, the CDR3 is TGTGCCAGCAGAGGGGTCACTGAAGCTTTCTTT. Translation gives CASRGVTEAFF. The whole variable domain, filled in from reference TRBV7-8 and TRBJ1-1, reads GAGVSQSPRYKVAKRGQDVALRCDPISGHVSLFWYQQALGQGPEFLTYFQNEAQLDKSGLPSDRFFAERPEGSVSTLKIQRTQQEDSAVYLCASRGVTEAFFGQGTRLTVV.

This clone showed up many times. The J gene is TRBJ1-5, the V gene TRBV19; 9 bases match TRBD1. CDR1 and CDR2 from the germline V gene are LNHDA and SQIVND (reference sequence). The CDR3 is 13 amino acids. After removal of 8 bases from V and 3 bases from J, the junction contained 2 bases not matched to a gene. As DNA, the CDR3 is TGTGCCAGTCGGGACAGGGACAATCAGCCCCAGCATTTT. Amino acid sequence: CASRDRDNQPQHF.

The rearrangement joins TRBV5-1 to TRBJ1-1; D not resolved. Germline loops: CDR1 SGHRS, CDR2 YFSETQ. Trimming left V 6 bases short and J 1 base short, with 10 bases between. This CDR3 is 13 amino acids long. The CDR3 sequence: CASTLTQNTEAFF. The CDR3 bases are TGCGCCAGCACCCTGACACAGAACACTGAAGCTTTCTTT.

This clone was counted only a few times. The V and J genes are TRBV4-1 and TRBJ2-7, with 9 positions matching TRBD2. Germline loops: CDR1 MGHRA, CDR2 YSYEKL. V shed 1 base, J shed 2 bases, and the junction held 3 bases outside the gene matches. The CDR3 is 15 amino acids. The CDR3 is CASSQAASGTYEQYF. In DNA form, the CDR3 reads TGCGCCAGCAGCCAAGCGGCTAGCGGGACCTACGAGCAGTACTTC.

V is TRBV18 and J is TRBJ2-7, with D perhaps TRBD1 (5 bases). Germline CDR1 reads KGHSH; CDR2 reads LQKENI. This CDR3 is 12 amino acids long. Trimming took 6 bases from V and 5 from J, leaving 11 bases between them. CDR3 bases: TGTGCCAGCTCCAAGACCAGGGACGAGCAGTACTTC. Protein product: CASSKTRDEQYF.

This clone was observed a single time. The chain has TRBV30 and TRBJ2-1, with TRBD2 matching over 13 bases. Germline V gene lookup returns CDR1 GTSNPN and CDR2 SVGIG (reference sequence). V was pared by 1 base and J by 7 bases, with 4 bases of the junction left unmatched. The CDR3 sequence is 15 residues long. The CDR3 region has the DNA TGTGCCTGGAGTGCGGGACTAGCGGGAAGGAATGAGCAGTTCTTC. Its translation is CAWSAGLAGRNEQFF.

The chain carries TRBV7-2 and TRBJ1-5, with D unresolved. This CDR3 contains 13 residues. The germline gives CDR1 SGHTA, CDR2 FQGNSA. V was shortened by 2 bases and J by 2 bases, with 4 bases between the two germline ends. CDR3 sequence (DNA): TGTGCCAGCAGCTTACGGGGCAATCAGCCCCAGCATTTT. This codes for CASSLRGNQPQHF.

DNA for the CDR3: TGTGCCAGCAGCTTTAGCGTACCGAGCTCCTACAATGAGCAGTTCTTC. Protein: CASSFSVPSSYNEQFF. This chain uses TRBV7-6 with TRBJ2-1; the D gene is possibly TRBD2 (5 bases). Germline CDR1 SGHVS, CDR2 FNYEAQ. The CDR3 extends over 16 amino acids. The V gene lost 3 bases and the J gene lost 0 bases, with 12 bases spanning the gap.